The entry below describes one T cell receptor (beta chain). The data stem from a study of human CD8 memory T cell subsets. This CDR3 region has 13 residues. Germline V gene sequence: CDR1 SGDLS, CDR2 YYNGEE. Libraries targeted TCR beta using 5' RACE with UMIs. Following a re-call of the 5' RACE reads, TCRdb has one entry per CDR3 protein and lacks DNA. This sample lists thousands of distinct CDR3 sequences; its ten largest clones have about 22%. The clonotype was recovered from a human donor in good health. The chain couples TRBV9 to TRBJ2-1; with no DNA, the TCRdb D assignment of TRBD2 cannot be verified. Sequencing used CD8+ stem-like memory T cells (TSCM and TCM) sorted from PBMCs. The subset is: stem-like memory CD8 T cells (TSTEM), CCR7+ PD-1- TIGIT-. The CDR3 sequence is CASSVDKREEQFF. The whole variable domain, remainder taken from reference TRBV9 and TRBJ2-1, is DSGVTQTPKHLITATGQRVTLRCSPRSGDLSVYWYQQSLDQGLQFLIQYYNGEERAKGNILERFSAQQFPDLHSELNLSSLELGDSALYFCASSVDKREEQFFGPGTRLTVL.